One and the same sample provided the 26 T cell receptor beta chains below, sequenced in a study of blood T cells in healthy people across ages. Sample-barcoded 5' priming and a J-beta primer mix drove a second PCR of 7 to 11 cycles. In TCRdb, the 5' RACE reads were re-called with MiXCR into one record per CDR3 protein. This table holds around 2 million distinct CDR3 sequences, 30% to 40% found once. Input material: blood. The receptors stem from a human donor in good health.

This clonotype turned up a few times. The chain joins TRBV7-9 to TRBJ2-7; the D gene is possibly TRBD2 (5 bases). Germline V gene sequence: CDR1 SEHNR, CDR2 FQNEAQ (reference sequence). The CDR3 contains 17 residues. Trimming removed 2 bases at V and 3 bases at J, with 20 bases between. The CDR3 loop reads CASSLNDRGVGSYEQYF. CDR3 sequence (DNA): TGTGCCAGCAGCTTAAACGATCGGGGAGTCGGAAGCTACGAGCAGTACTTC.

The sample holds many counts of this clonotype. The chain combines TRBV29-1 with TRBJ2-4; tentatively, D is TRBD1 (5 bases). CDR3 length equals 11 residues. The V gene lost 5 bases and the J gene lost 8 bases, with 10 bases spanning the gap. Germline-derived CDR1 and CDR2 are SQVTM and ANQGSEA. In DNA form, the CDR3 reads TGCAGCGTTCGCAGGGCGGACATTCAGTACTTC. Translating it yields CSVRRADIQYF.

The V gene is TRBV6-1, the J gene TRBJ2-3, with D perhaps TRBD1 or TRBD2 (5 bases each). Germline lookup yields CDR1 MNHNS and CDR2 SASEGT. The V end was cut by 10 bases, the J end by 2 bases, with 16 bases between. The CDR3 has 14 residues. CDR3 sequence (DNA): TGTGCCACCAAGACCGGGACGGACACAGATACGCAGTATTTT. It translates to CATKTGTDTDTQYF.

A few counts support this clonotype. The V call is TRBV20-1, the J call TRBJ1-6; 12 nucleotides line up with TRBD1. Per the germline V gene, CDR1 is DFQATT and CDR2 is SNEGSKA (reference sequence). This CDR3 contains 15 residues. With V trimmed by 6 bases and J by 9 bases, 9 bases remained unmatched. Here the CDR3 DNA reads TGCAGTGCCGGGGTGGTGGGACAGGGGGCTTCACCCCTCCACTTT. This translates into CSAGVVGQGASPLHF.

This chain connects TRBV21-1 to TRBJ1-2. TRBV21-1 is reported as a pseudogene. This CDR3 has 13 amino acids. This chain's CDR3 is CASSTGRPYGYIF. In nucleotides, the CDR3 is TGTGCCAGCAGCACCGGACGGCCCTATGGCTACATCTTC.

About this clonotype itself: The junction departs from germline at one end; a sequencing error may be responsible. The chain joins TRBV7-2 to TRBJ2-7; D call uncertain. CDR1 SGHTA and CDR2 FQGNSA come from the germline V gene. This CDR3 spans 17 amino acids. This chain's CDR3 is CASSLMSDAWEPYEHYF. CDR3 DNA sequence: TGTGCCAGCAGCTTAATGTCCGACGCGTGGGAACCCTACGAGCACTACTTC.

The V and J genes are TRBV12-3 or TRBV12-4 and TRBJ1-2; no clear D. The CDR3 extends over 13 amino acids. V lost 4 bases and J 6 bases, leaving 12 bases between the germline ends. CDR3 in amino acids: CASSWSSGDGYTF. In DNA, the CDR3 is TGTGCCAGCAGTTGGAGCTCTGGAGATGGCTACACCTTC.

The chain combines TRBV3-1 with TRBJ2-5, with TRBD2 matching 7 bases. Germline-derived CDR1 and CDR2 are LGHDT and YNNKEL (reference sequence). J gave up 1 base and V 1 base, and 6 bases lay outside the gene matches. The CDR3 is made up of 16 amino acids. The CDR3 bases are TGTGCCAGCAGCCAAGTGGGAGGGGCCGGCCAAGAGACCCAGTACTTC. It is translated as CASSQVGGAGQETQYF.

This clonotype was detected ten times or more. V and J are TRBV29-1 and TRBJ2-7, with no clear D. The CDR3 has 13 amino acids. Germline V lookup: CDR1 SQVTM, CDR2 ANQGSEA. The V end lost 2 bases, the J end lost 3 bases, and 11 bases lay between the germline ends. CDR3 in DNA: TGCAGCGTTGAACCAGTTTTTAGCTACGAGCAGTACTTC. Translation gives CSVEPVFSYEQYF.

The V and J genes are TRBV6-5 and TRBJ1-2; unclear D gene. Trimming pared 6 bases from V and 8 bases from J, leaving 16 bases between. The CDR3 is 13 amino acids. Germline values: CDR1 MNHEY, CDR2 SVGAGI. Written as DNA, the CDR3 is TGTGCCAGCAGGAGCGGACCCCGTGGGGGCTACACCTTC. Translating gives CASRSGPRGGYTF.

The chain uses TRBV10-3 and TRBJ2-5, with D possibly TRBD2 on 6 matching bases. This CDR3 contains 14 residues. V was trimmed by 3 bases and J by 4 bases, leaving 12 bases between them. Per germline, CDR1 ENHRY and CDR2 SYGVKD. The CDR3 DNA is TGTGCCATCAGTGATGGGACTCTGGGAGAGACCCAGTACTTC. Its translation is CAISDGTLGETQYF.

In its sample, this clonotype was seen a few times. The V call is TRBV19, the J call TRBJ2-7, with D possibly being TRBD1 (6 bases). This CDR3 spans 15 amino acids. CDR1 and CDR2 (germline): LNHDA, SQIVND (reference sequence). V was trimmed by 3 bases and J by 0 bases, leaving 12 bases between them. The CDR3 region is CASSIKGDNSYEQYF. The CDR3 nucleotides are TGTGCCAGTAGTATCAAGGGGGACAACTCCTACGAGCAGTACTTC.

This clonotype has just a few counts. This chain joins TRBV6-1 and TRBJ2-1, with TRBD1 matching over 9 bases. The CDR3 consists of 16 residues. The junction had 7 bases not matched to a gene; V was cut back by 4 bases and J by 3 bases. Germline lookup yields CDR1 MNHNS and CDR2 SASEGT. CDR3 loop: CASSALPGQGYNEQFF. The CDR3, as DNA: TGTGCCAGCAGTGCCCTCCCGGGACAGGGCTACAATGAGCAGTTCTTC.

The V gene is TRBV5-1, the J gene TRBJ1-2, with a possible D match to TRBD1 (6 bases). This CDR3 region has 16 residues. V was cut by 4 bases and J by 0 bases, with 16 bases left in between. Germline lookup yields CDR1 SGHRS and CDR2 YFSETQ. CDR3 nucleotides: TGCGCCAGCAGCGAAACGGGACAACCCCCTAACTATGGCTACACCTTC. This gives the protein CASSETGQPPNYGYTF.

The genes are TRBV12-3 or TRBV12-4 and TRBJ2-7, with TRBD1 matching over 9 bases. V shed 6 bases, J shed 2 bases, and the junction held 8 bases outside the gene matches. This CDR3 contains 15 residues. The CDR3 reads CASRYHRGPTYEQYF. Here the CDR3 DNA reads TGTGCCAGCAGATATCACAGGGGGCCCACCTACGAGCAGTACTTC.

CDR3 nucleotides: TGTGCCAGCAGTTTAATGGCCGATTTAGCCAAAAACATTCAGTACTTC. Translation gives CASSLMADLAKNIQYF. The chain couples TRBV12-3 or TRBV12-4 to TRBJ2-4; D is uncertain. V lost 2 bases, J lost 0 bases, and 11 bases lay in between. The CDR3 has 16 residues.

V and J are TRBV19 and TRBJ1-1, with 8 bases lining up with TRBD1. The germline CDR1 and CDR2 sequences are LNHDA and SQIVND (reference sequence). J gave up 4 bases and V 2 bases, and 18 bases lay outside the gene matches. CDR3 length: 19 residues. CDR3 protein: CASSIFGLGQGSLGTEAFF. As DNA, the CDR3 is TGTGCCAGTAGTATATTCGGGCTTGGACAGGGAAGTTTGGGCACTGAAGCTTTCTTT.

The gene calls are TRBV4-1 and TRBJ2-7; maybe TRBD2 (5 bases). V was cut by 0 bases and J by 5 bases, with 23 bases left in between. The CDR3 runs 18 residues. From germline, CDR1 is MGHRA and CDR2 YSYEKL. The CDR3 bases are TGCGCCAGCAGCCAAGAAATGCCCCGGGCTAGCTACCCCAACGAGCAGTACTTC. Amino acids: CASSQEMPRASYPNEQYF.

The rearrangement joins TRBV2 to TRBJ2-7; 11 nucleotides match TRBD1. CDR3 size: 16 residues. Germline assignment: CDR1 SNHLY and CDR2 FYNNEI. V lost 6 bases to trimming and J lost 5 bases; unmatched junction nucleotides: 12. The CDR3 sequence is CASSPGTGGGSHEQYF. CDR3 nucleotides: TGTGCCAGCAGCCCCGGGACAGGGGGTGGTAGCCACGAGCAGTACTTC. The whole variable domain, filled in from reference TRBV2 and TRBJ2-7, reads EPEVTQTPSHQVTQMGQEVILRCVPISNHLYFYWYRQILGQKVEFLVSFYNNEISEKSEIFDDQFSVERPDGSNFTLKIRSTKLEDSAMYFCASSPGTGGGSHEQYFGPGTRLTVT.

In this sample, this clonotype turned up a few times. The genes are TRBV10-3 and TRBJ1-4; TRBD1 aligns across 8 bases. CDR3 length: 16 residues. With V trimmed by 2 bases and J by 0 bases, 2 bases remained unmatched. Germline lookup yields CDR1 ENHRY and CDR2 SYGVKD. CDR3: CAISEDRGSTNEKLFF. The CDR3 coding sequence is TGTGCCATCAGTGAGGACAGGGGTTCAACTAATGAAAAACTGTTTTTT.

The rearrangement joins TRBV14 to TRBJ2-4; 10 bases fit TRBD2. Germline CDR1 is SGHDN and CDR2 is FVKESK. The J segment lost 8 bases and the V segment lost 0 bases, leaving 4 bases of the junction unmatched. The CDR3 contains 15 residues. The CDR3 DNA is TGTGCCAGCAGCCAAGATACTAGCGGGACGGACATTCAGTACTTC. Translated, it gives CASSQDTSGTDIQYF.

Concerning this clonotype: This could be a read error, since a much larger clone is one nucleotide away. V usage is TRBV20-1 and J usage is TRBJ2-3; TRBD2 matches 13 bases. From germline, CDR1 is DFQATT and CDR2 SNEGSKA (reference sequence). Trimming cost V 5 bases and J 3 bases; bases outside gene matches: 5. The CDR3 spans 15 residues. DNA of the CDR3: TGCAGTGCTGGAATGGGACTAGCGGGGACAGATACGCAGTATTTT. This translates into CSAGMGLAGTDTQYF.

The chain combines TRBV28 with TRBJ2-7, with TRBD1 matching 7 bases. Losses at the gene ends were 6 bases for V and 9 bases for J; bases not matched to a gene: 17. The CDR3 consists of 15 residues. CDR1 is MDHEN and CDR2 is SYDVKM in the germline V gene. In DNA form, the CDR3 reads TGTGCCAGCAGCCCAACCAACAGGGGTTCAATCCGGCAGTACTTC. Translation: CASSPTNRGSIRQYF. Drawing the rest from reference TRBV28 and TRBJ2-7, the complete variable domain is DVKVTQSSRYLVKRTGEKVFLECVQDMDHENMFWYRQDPGLGLRLIYFSYDVKMKEKGDIPEGYSVSREKKERFSLILESASTNQTSMYLCASSPTNRGSIRQYFGPGTRLTVT.

This clonotype was counted many times. This chain links TRBV9 with TRBJ1-2; D is undetermined. Deletions cut 0 bases from V and 2 bases from J, with 5 bases between. Germline V lookup: CDR1 SGDLS, CDR2 YYNGEE. The CDR3 is made up of 13 amino acids. The CDR3 protein is CASSVATNYGYTF. The DNA of the CDR3 is TGTGCCAGCAGCGTAGCTACCAACTATGGCTACACCTTC.

This rearrangement joins TRBV12-3 or TRBV12-4 to TRBJ2-5; 9 bases fit TRBD1. This CDR3 is built from 13 residues. With V trimmed by 6 bases and J by 7 bases, 6 bases remained unmatched. CDR3: CASSRGTGWTQYF. CDR3 DNA sequence: TGTGCCAGCAGCCGTGGGACAGGGTGGACCCAGTACTTC.

The genes are TRBV5-5 and TRBJ1-2; D unclear. The length of the CDR3 is 16 residues. V was pared by 0 bases and J by 6 bases, with 18 bases between. In germline, CDR1 is SGHKS, CDR2 YYEKEE (reference sequence). The CDR3 nucleotides read TGTGCCAGCAGCTTGGACCCCTACCCTACGGGTAATGGCTACACCTTC. Encoded protein: CASSLDPYPTGNGYTF. The variable domain in full, with the rest retrieved from reference TRBV5-5 and TRBJ1-2, is DAGVTQSPTHLIKTRGQQVTLRCSPISGHKSVSWYQQVLGQGPQFIFQYYEKEERGRGNFPDRFSARQFPNYSSELNVNALLLGDSALYLCASSLDPYPTGNGYTFGSGTRLTVV.